This TCR beta chain was sequenced in a study of blood T cell repertoires in COVID-19. Across the whole study: Both acute and convalescent COVID-19 samples were obtained from the United States, Italy and Spain.

Germline lookup yields CDR1 MGHRA and CDR2 YSYEKL. CDR3 size: 15 residues. V lost 1 base and J lost 7, with 13 bases in between. Measured with immunoSEQ multiplex PCR; TCRdb has only the in-frame clones, and not every one. Of about 180,000 clones in the sample, 84% are singletons; the top ten hold roughly 7.1%. This TCR came from a human donor in a cohort sampled during active COVID-19. The chain joins TRBV4-1 to TRBJ1-4, with D maybe TRBD1 (5 bases). The sample was peripheral blood. The CDR3: CASSQGVRVGEKLFF. The CDR3 region has the DNA TGCGCCAGCAGCCAAGGTGTCAGGGTTGGTGAAAAACTGTTTTTT.